This T cell receptor beta chain was identified during a study of identifying expanded T cells in peripheral blood. Study results and caveats: About 1.2 clones differed between technical replicates, versus about 16 and 19 over time. Variance in clone template counts between roughly two-week samples significantly increased with total template count across all healthy donors.

Trimming cost V 4 bases and J 4 bases; bases outside gene matches: 8. The CDR3 has 16 residues. Germline V gives CDR1 SGHTA, CDR2 FQGNSA. Collection occurred without any documented infections or immune events in donors. With respect to this clone: The target antigen is unknown.

Profiled with immunoSEQ multiplex PCR; TCRdb holds only in-frame clones, not every one. There are about 91,000 clones in the sample; about 90% occur only once, and about 3.9% lies in the top ten. The gene calls are TRBV7-2 and TRBJ2-1; 9 nucleotides line up with TRBD2. Sequencing input: blood. The origin of this receptor is a person aged 18 to 69 in good health. CDR3 in amino acids: CASSSKPGLAYNEQFF. The CDR3 coding sequence is TGTGCCAGCAGCTCGAAGCCGGGACTAGCTTACAATGAGCAGTTCTTC.